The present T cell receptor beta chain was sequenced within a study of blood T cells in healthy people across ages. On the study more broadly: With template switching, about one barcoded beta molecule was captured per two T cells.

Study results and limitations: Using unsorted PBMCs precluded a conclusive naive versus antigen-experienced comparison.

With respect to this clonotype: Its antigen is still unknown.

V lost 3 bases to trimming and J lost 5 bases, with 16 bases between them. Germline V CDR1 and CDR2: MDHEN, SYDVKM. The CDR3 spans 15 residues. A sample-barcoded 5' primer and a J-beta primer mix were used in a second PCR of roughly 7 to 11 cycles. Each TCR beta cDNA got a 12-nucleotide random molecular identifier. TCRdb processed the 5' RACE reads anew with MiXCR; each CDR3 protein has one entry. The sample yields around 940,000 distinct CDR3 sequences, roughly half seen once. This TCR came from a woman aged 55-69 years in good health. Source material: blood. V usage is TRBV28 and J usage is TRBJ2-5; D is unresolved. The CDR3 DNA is TGTGCCAGCAGTTTGGGGTCGAACAAAGTTGAGACCCAGTACTTC. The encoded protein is CASSLGSNKVETQYF.